The following is a TCR beta chain sequence with its context. Its antigen remains undetermined. Base qualities are missing; no much larger clone stands one base away. In Seattle, one collaborating source enrolled patients while the infection was active and tracked those patients longitudinally over the course of disease. The collaborating institutions used their own protocols to collect whole blood in K2EDTA tubes. For TCRbeta analysis, collaborators shipped samples as frozen whole blood, isolated PBMCs, or DNA extracted from either of those sample types. The data derive from a study of blood T cell repertoires in COVID-19 (dated by TCRdb to the early 2020s). Regarding the study in general: Collaborator samples came from the United States, Italy and Spain and covered acute and convalescent phases of COVID-19. The prospective study material was composed of cDNA or gDNA derived from T cells, B-cell-depleted T cells, or PBMCs. Subjects who had been exposed to COVID-19, were actively infected with it, or had recovered from it provided the deeply sampled blood TCRbeta repertoires that made up the dataset. The repertoires were released in a freely available public database meant as a resource for research on the immune response to SARS-CoV-2. The samples were drawn from two sources: the first 160 participants of the ongoing ImmuneRACE study, and some 1,300 subjects contributed by 6 global collaborators. The sample metadata nearly always contained a de-identified subject ID, COVID-19 status, age in years and sex. Where available, HLA class I and class II types were taken from metadata supplied by the sample provider and were not determined by assay-based typing.

Study-wide conclusions, independent of this receptor: Clinical and demographic metadata were provided uncurated, with the amount varying by source and participant.

The immunoSEQ Assay, a bias-controlled multiplex PCR, was used to amplify TCRbeta CDR3 regions from genomic DNA. On the authors' methods: The number of nucleated cells in each sample was estimated by amplification of reference gene primers within the assay. To quantify the absolute abundance of each unique TCRbeta CDR3 rearrangement, sequence reads were collapsed and filtered. For each sample, productive Simpson clonality was calculated as the square root of Simpson's diversity index over productive rearrangements. TCRdb carries this immuneACCESS record with in-frame sequences only. Its versions omit some clonotypes, under half of them owing to an unresolved V gene in the studies checked, with the rest unexplained. V and J calls and clone size come straight from that table; D and trimming were deduced from the DNA. For this sample the table gives about 160,000 clones, of which approximately 85% were detected only once. The biggest ten clones account for 6.5% to 7.5% of the sample.

Trimming takes 4 bases off V and 3 bases off J; junction bases not matched to a gene: 5. Looking up the germline V gene yields CDR1 SGHRS and CDR2 YFSETQ. The CDR3 runs 16 residues from the cysteine to the phenylalanine. Of the read, only the CDR3 DNA is kept; its 48 bases are in frame from base 1. The specimen sequenced was peripheral blood. This sequence uses TRBV5-1 and TRBJ1-4; the central 11 bases match TRBD1. The receptor's source is a man older than 75 with COVID-19, enrolled during active disease. The DNA sequence follows: TGCGCCAGCAGCCGGACAGGGGGCCCTTCTAATGAAAAACTGTTTTTT. It is translated as CASSRTGGPSNEKLFF. The entire variable domain, with the stretches around the CDR3 drawn from the reference TRBV5-1 and TRBJ1-4 proteins, is KAGVTQTPRYLIKTRGQQVTLSCSPISGHRSVSWYQQTPGQGLQFLFEYFSETQRNKGNFPGRFSGRQFSNSRSEMNVSTLELGDSALYLCASSRTGGPSNEKLFFGSGTQLSVL.